The 27 T cell receptor beta chains below were found in one sample sequenced in a study of blood T cell repertoires in COVID-19. Assay: immunoSEQ multiplex PCR; the TCRdb copy retains only in-frame clones and omits some. The sample records under 450,000 clones, about 91% being singletons. Sequencing was carried out using peripheral blood. The receptors shown here come from a woman in her thirties or forties with COVID-19, enrolled during active disease.

A few counts support this clone. The rearrangement joins TRBV15 to TRBJ1-1; D gene ambiguous. Germline CDR1 reads LNHNV; CDR2 reads YYDKDF (reference sequence). With 6 bases removed from V and 4 bases from J, the gap between germline ends came to 12 bases. This CDR3 has 13 residues. The CDR3 protein is CATSLFSSTEAFF. CDR3 nucleotides: TGTGCCACCAGTCTTTTTTCGAGCACTGAAGCTTTCTTT.

The chain couples TRBV28 to TRBJ1-6; 7 nucleotides line up with TRBD1. From germline, CDR1 is MDHEN and CDR2 SYDVKM. The CDR3 is made up of 14 amino acids. The V and J ends lost 3 bases and 11 bases, in that order; junction bases with no gene match: 7. The DNA for the CDR3 is TGTGCCAGCAGTTTCGGTAGACAGGGCGCACCCCTCCACTTT. This encodes CASSFGRQGAPLHF.

J is TRBJ2-5 and V is TRBV7-2; D is possibly TRBD2 (5 bases). The CDR3 consists of 16 residues. Germline loops: CDR1 SGHTA, CDR2 FQGNSA. Trimming took off 7 bases at V and 2 bases at J, with 20 bases between the two ends. The CDR3 region is CASTPPRGGTQETQYF. CDR3 DNA sequence: TGTGCCAGCACCCCACCCCGGGGTGGCACGCAAGAGACCCAGTACTTC.

This clone was observed a handful of times. This chain joins TRBV15 and TRBJ1-1, with D maybe TRBD1 (5 bases). Trimming left V 0 bases short and J 0 bases short, with 17 bases between. Germline V gives CDR1 LNHNV, CDR2 YYDKDF (reference sequence). The CDR3 sequence is 18 residues long. The CDR3 DNA is TGTGCCACCAGCAGAGAGGGGCCGGTTTCAGGTGTGAACACTGAAGCTTTCTTT. It specifies CATSREGPVSGVNTEAFF.

V is TRBV27 and J is TRBJ1-5; D is unresolved. The CDR3 covers 13 residues. Germline CDR1 is MNHEY and CDR2 is SMNVEV (reference sequence). V was pared by 10 bases and J by 3 bases, with 13 bases between. In DNA form, the CDR3 reads TGTGCCACCGCGACCCAGGACAATCAGCCCCAGCATTTT. Its protein is CATATQDNQPQHF.

The chain combines TRBV5-1 with TRBJ2-3; TRBD1 matches 9 bases. J lost 0 bases, V lost 0 bases, and 11 bases had no gene match. The CDR3 has 19 amino acids. Germline CDR1 and CDR2: SGHRS and YFSETQ. CDR3 region: CASSLVGQGAITSTDTQYF. CDR3 sequence (DNA): TGCGCCAGCAGCTTGGTGGGACAGGGAGCCATTACTAGCACAGATACGCAGTATTTT.

CDR3 nucleotide sequence: TGCAGTGCTAGAGCCCATTTAGCTTTCTTT. It encodes CSARAHLAFF. The chain has TRBV20-1 and TRBJ1-1, with no clear D. Trimming left V 1 base short and J 10 bases short, with 7 bases between. The germline gives CDR1 DFQATT, CDR2 SNEGSKA (reference sequence). This CDR3 is built from 10 residues.

Only one count was recorded for this clone. Other DNA variants within this sample encode the same CDR3. V usage is TRBV5-6 and J usage is TRBJ1-2; 7 nucleotides match TRBD1. CDR1 is SGHDT, CDR2 YYEEEE, per germline. The CDR3 has 13 amino acids. Trimming at V came to 2 bases and at J to 2 bases, leaving 0 bases not matched to a gene. The CDR3 loop reads CASSLQGNYGYTF. The CDR3 DNA reads as TGTGCCAGCAGCTTACAGGGGAACTATGGCTACACCTTC.

The CDR3 sequence is CASRKGGTEAFF. The DNA of the CDR3 is TGTGCCAGCAGGAAAGGGGGCACTGAAGCTTTCTTT. J is TRBJ1-1 and V is TRBV25-1, with TRBD1 as a possible D gene (6 bases). Trimming stripped 6 bases from V and 4 bases from J, with 9 bases between. The CDR3 runs 12 residues. The germline CDR1 and CDR2 sequences are MGHDK and SYGVNS.

This clone turned up a few times. This sequence joins TRBV28 and TRBJ1-6; no reliable D call. The germline V gene encodes CDR1 MDHEN and CDR2 SYDVKM. V lost 3 bases to trimming and J lost 5 bases, with 8 bases between them. This CDR3 contains 14 residues. The CDR3 coding sequence is TGTGCCAGCAGTTTGTCCTCGGATAATTCACCCCTCCACTTT. Protein sequence: CASSLSSDNSPLHF.

The rearrangement joins TRBV10-3 to TRBJ1-6; 8 nucleotides line up with TRBD1. Per germline, CDR1 ENHRY and CDR2 SYGVKD. The CDR3 length is 14 residues. The J segment lost 12 bases and the V segment lost 9 bases, leaving 13 bases of the junction unmatched. CDR3 amino acids: CAIGDPGTGLPLHF. The CDR3 DNA is TGTGCCATTGGGGACCCCGGGACAGGCCTACCCCTCCACTTT.

V usage is TRBV6-1 and J usage is TRBJ2-4; TRBD1 matches 9 bases. CDR3 size: 13 residues. Germline CDR1 is MNHNS and CDR2 is SASEGT. J gave up 9 bases and V 5 bases, and 5 bases lay outside the gene matches. CDR3 nucleotide sequence: TGTGCCAGCAGTTCAACAGGGGGCAGCATTCAGTACTTC. Its translation: CASSSTGGSIQYF.

This clone was detected only once. The chain carries TRBV9 and TRBJ2-7; D remains unclear. V dropped 0 bases and J dropped 2 bases, with 6 bases sitting between them. From germline, CDR1 is SGDLS and CDR2 YYNGEE. The length of the CDR3 is 13 residues. The CDR3 sequence is CASSVGAAYEQYF. As DNA, the CDR3 is TGTGCCAGCAGCGTAGGAGCCGCCTACGAGCAGTACTTC.

The count of this clone is one. The chain carries TRBV28 and TRBJ1-4; no definite D call. The CDR3 length is 13 residues. Germline V CDR1 and CDR2: MDHEN, SYDVKM. V lost 5 bases and J lost 7, with 11 bases in between. The CDR3: CASSGPRGEKLFF. The CDR3, as DNA: TGTGCCAGCAGTGGGCCTCGGGGTGAAAAACTGTTTTTT. Based on the CDR3 plus reference TRBV28 and TRBJ1-4, the full variable domain is DVKVTQSSRYLVKRTGEKVFLECVQDMDHENMFWYRQDPGLGLRLIYFSYDVKMKEKGDIPEGYSVSREKKERFSLILESASTNQTSMYLCASSGPRGEKLFFGSGTQLSVL.

The rearrangement uses TRBV5-1 and TRBJ1-1; D unclear. Germline V gives CDR1 SGHRS, CDR2 YFSETQ. CDR3 length: 14 amino acids. The germline V and J ends were trimmed by 3 bases and 3 bases, with 12 bases remaining between them. CDR3 bases: TGCGCCAGCAGCTGGTCCCGAACGGACACTGAAGCTTTCTTT. It is translated as CASSWSRTDTEAFF.

V is TRBV9 and J is TRBJ1-6, with D possibly TRBD1 on 5 matching bases. The CDR3 covers 16 residues. The germline gives CDR1 SGDLS, CDR2 YYNGEE. The V and J ends lost 1 base and 8 bases respectively, with 16 bases between them. CDR3 nucleotide sequence: TGTGCCAGCAGCGTAAACCCGGCGGGACGCGATTCACCCCTCCACTTT. Protein: CASSVNPAGRDSPLHF. The full variable domain, in which reference TRBV9 and TRBJ1-6 provide the parts outside the CDR3, is DSGVTQTPKHLITATGQRVTLRCSPRSGDLSVYWYQQSLDQGLQFLIQYYNGEERAKGNILERFSAQQFPDLHSELNLSSLELGDSALYFCASSVNPAGRDSPLHFGNGTRLTVT.

This chain connects TRBV10-3 to TRBJ1-4; possibly TRBD1 for D (6 bases). Germline CDR1 and CDR2: ENHRY and SYGVKD. The V gene lost 6 bases and the J gene lost 5 bases, with 13 bases spanning the gap. This CDR3 comprises 14 residues. Written as DNA, the CDR3 is TGTGCCATCAGCAGGACAGAAGGAAATGAAAAACTGTTTTTT. Protein: CAISRTEGNEKLFF.

This rearrangement joins TRBV19 to TRBJ1-2; 8 bases are a match to TRBD1. This CDR3 has 14 residues. Germline CDR1 is LNHDA and CDR2 is SQIVND (reference sequence). Trimming at V came to 4 bases and at J to 5 bases, leaving 6 bases not matched to a gene. DNA of the CDR3: TGTGCCAGTAGTAGCCAGGGGGCGGGTTATGGCTACACCTTC. Its protein is CASSSQGAGYGYTF.

This clone was seen just once. CDR3: CASSLFLSLASGTEAFF. The CDR3 DNA reads as TGTGCCAGCAGCTTATTCCTTTCTCTGGCTTCTGGCACTGAAGCTTTCTTT. The genes are TRBV7-2 and TRBJ1-1; D unresolved. Trimming took 2 bases from V and 4 from J, leaving 20 bases between them. This CDR3 comprises 17 residues. Looked up from germline, CDR1 is SGHTA and CDR2 is FQGNSA.

The chain combines TRBV28 with TRBJ2-6, with 10 nucleotides matching TRBD1. This CDR3 has 18 amino acids. Germline CDR1 is MDHEN and CDR2 is SYDVKM. The junction had 8 bases not matched to a gene; V was cut back by 6 bases and J by 0 bases. CDR3 nucleotide sequence: TGTGCCAGCAGATTCGCGGGACAGGGGAGCTCTGGGGCCAACGTCCTGACTTTC. This codes for CASRFAGQGSSGANVLTF.

The chain has TRBV2 and TRBJ1-6; no reliable D call. From germline, CDR1 is SNHLY and CDR2 FYNNEI. The germline V and J ends were trimmed by 2 bases and 7 bases, with 9 bases remaining between them. CDR3 length: 14 residues. CDR3 region: CASSESGWNSPLHF. For the CDR3, the DNA is TGTGCCAGCAGTGAATCAGGCTGGAATTCACCCCTCCACTTT.

This chain joins TRBV7-3 and TRBJ2-1, with D maybe TRBD2 (6 bases). The CDR3 sequence is 14 residues long. The V end was cut by 3 bases, the J end by 3 bases, with 9 bases between. CDR1 and CDR2 from the germline V gene are SGHTA and FQGTGA. The CDR3 region is CASSLMGGYNEQFF. The CDR3 DNA reads TGTGCCAGCAGCTTGATGGGGGGCTACAATGAGCAGTTCTTC. The full variable domain, with the rest looked up from reference TRBV7-3 and TRBJ2-1, is GAGVSQTPSNKVTEKGKYVELRCDPISGHTALYWYRQSLGQGPEFLIYFQGTGAADDSGLPNDRFFAVRPEGSVSTLKIQRTERGDSAVYLCASSLMGGYNEQFFGPGTRLTVL.

The rearrangement uses TRBV7-2 and TRBJ2-6; D might be TRBD2 (6 bases). The V gene lost 1 base and the J gene lost 2 bases, with 9 bases spanning the gap. CDR3 length: 16 residues. CDR1 and CDR2 from the germline V gene are SGHTA and FQGNSA. In nucleotides, the CDR3 is TGTGCCAGCAGCTTAGTGGGGGGAACTGGGGCCAACGTCCTGACTTTC. It specifies CASSLVGGTGANVLTF. Together with reference TRBV7-2 and TRBJ2-6, the CDR3 gives the full variable domain: GAGVSQSPSNKVTEKGKDVELRCDPISGHTALYWYRQSLGQGLEFLIYFQGNSAPDKSGLPSDRFSAERTGGSVSTLTIQRTQQEDSAVYLCASSLVGGTGANVLTFGAGSRLTVL.

This clone was observed a few times. This CDR3 is CASSLAWAGGGYTF. The CDR3 nucleotides read TGTGCCAGCAGCTTAGCGTGGGCAGGGGGTGGCTACACCTTC. This chain uses TRBV7-2 with TRBJ1-2, with TRBD1 identical over 7 bases. This CDR3 contains 14 residues. CDR1 and CDR2 from the germline V gene are SGHTA and FQGNSA. The J segment lost 7 bases and the V segment lost 0 bases, leaving 5 bases of the junction unmatched.

V is TRBV28 and J is TRBJ1-4, with no clear D. The V end lost 7 bases, the J end lost 7 bases, and 13 bases lay between the germline ends. CDR3 length: 13 amino acids. CDR1 and CDR2 (germline): MDHEN, SYDVKM. CDR3 protein: CASNSGVREKLFF. The CDR3 DNA reads as TGTGCCAGCAATTCGGGTGTACGTGAAAAACTGTTTTTT.

This clone was seen just once. The chain is built from TRBV7-9 and TRBJ1-1, with 9 nucleotides matching TRBD1. V lost 2 bases, J lost 1 base, and 2 bases stayed unmatched. The CDR3 runs to 15 residues. Germline CDR1 SEHNR, CDR2 FQNEAQ (reference sequence). CDR3 sequence (DNA): TGTGCCAGCAGCTTACTGGGACAGGGGAACACTGAAGCTTTCTTT. Encoded protein: CASSLLGQGNTEAFF.

The gene calls are TRBV28 and TRBJ1-6; unclear D gene. This CDR3 region has 14 residues. Germline V lookup: CDR1 MDHEN, CDR2 SYDVKM. Trimming shortened V by 3 bases and J by 4 bases, and 7 bases separated the two germline ends. This CDR3 is CASSFQRYNSPLHF. CDR3 DNA: TGTGCCAGCAGTTTTCAACGGTATAATTCACCCCTCCACTTT.